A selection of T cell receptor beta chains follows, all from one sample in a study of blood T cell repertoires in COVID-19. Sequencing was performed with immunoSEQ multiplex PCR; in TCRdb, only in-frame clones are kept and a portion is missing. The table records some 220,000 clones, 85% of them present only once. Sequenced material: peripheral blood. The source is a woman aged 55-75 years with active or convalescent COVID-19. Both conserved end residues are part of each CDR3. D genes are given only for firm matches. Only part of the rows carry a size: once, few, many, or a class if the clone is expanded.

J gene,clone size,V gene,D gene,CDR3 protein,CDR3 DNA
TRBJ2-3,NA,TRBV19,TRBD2,CASSPGLAPREDTQYF,TGTGCCAGTAGTCCCGGACTAGCTCCTCGGGAAGATACGCAGTATTTT
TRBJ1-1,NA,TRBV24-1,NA,CATSDQGGTEAFF,TGTGCCACCAGTGATCAAGGGGGAACTGAAGCTTTCTTT
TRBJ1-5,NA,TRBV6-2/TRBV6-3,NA,CASSYSRGGNQPQHF,TGTGCCAGCAGTTACTCGCGGGGTGGCAATCAGCCCCAGCATTTT
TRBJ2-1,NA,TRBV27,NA,CASSLRLTSEQFF,TGTGCCAGCAGTTTAAGACTTACTTCTGAGCAGTTCTTC
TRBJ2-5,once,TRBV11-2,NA,CASSQGLLAETQYF,TGTGCCAGCAGCCAGGGGCTACTCGCGGAGACCCAGTACTTC
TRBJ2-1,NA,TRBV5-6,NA,CASSLRSGLVDEQFF,TGTGCCAGCAGCCTTCGTAGCGGCCTTGTGGATGAGCAGTTCTTC
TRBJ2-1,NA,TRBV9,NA,CASRNGGAGEYNEQFF,TGTGCCAGCAGAAACGGAGGAGCGGGCGAATACAATGAGCAGTTCTTC
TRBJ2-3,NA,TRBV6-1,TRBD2,CASSGDKSGRAGTDTQYF,TGTGCCAGCAGTGGAGATAAGAGCGGGAGGGCCGGCACAGATACGCAGTATTTT
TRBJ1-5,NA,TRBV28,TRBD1,CASRWDSGNQPQHF,TGTGCCAGCAGGTGGGACAGTGGCAATCAGCCCCAGCATTTT
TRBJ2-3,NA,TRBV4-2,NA,CASSQESQLALDTQYF,TGTGCCAGCAGCCAAGAGTCGCAACTAGCTTTAGATACGCAGTATTTT
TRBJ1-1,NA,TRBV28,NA,CATTSGGGRDGEGTFF,TGTGCCACCACTAGCGGGGGGGGCAGGGACGGGGAGGGGACTTTCTTT
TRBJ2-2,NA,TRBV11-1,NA,CASSLSRATGELFF,TGTGCCAGCAGCTTAAGCAGGGCCACCGGGGAGCTGTTTTTT
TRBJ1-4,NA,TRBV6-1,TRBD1,CASSVRRTGKGSNEKLFF,TGTGCCAGCAGTGTCCGAAGGACAGGGAAAGGGTCTAATGAAAAACTGTTTTTT
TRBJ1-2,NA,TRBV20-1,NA,CSARTGSYTF,TGCAGTGCTAGAACCGGTAGCTACACCTTC
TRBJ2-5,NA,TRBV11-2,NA,CASSFSGTQETQYF,TGTGCCAGCAGCTTTAGCGGAACCCAAGAGACCCAGTACTTC
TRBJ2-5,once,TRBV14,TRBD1,CASSLAGTGAETQYF,TGTGCCAGCAGCCTGGCTGGGACAGGGGCCGAGACCCAGTACTTC
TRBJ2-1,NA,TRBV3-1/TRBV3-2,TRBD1,CASSQDLAGGALKFF,TGTGCCAGCAGCCAAGATTTGGCAGGGGGCGCTTTAAAGTTCTTC
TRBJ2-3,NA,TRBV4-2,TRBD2,CASSQDGTSGRAPDTQYF,TGTGCCAGCAGCCAAGATGGGACTAGCGGGAGGGCCCCAGATACGCAGTATTTT
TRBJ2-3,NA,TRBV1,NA,CTSSPHLTTPKRGGTDTQYF,TGCACCAGCAGCCCACATCTGACTACACCGAAGCGGGGGGGCACAGATACGCAGTATTTT
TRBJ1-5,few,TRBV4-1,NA,CASSQVAESQGPQHF,TGCGCCAGCAGCCAGGTGGCGGAGTCTCAAGGGCCCCAGCATTTT
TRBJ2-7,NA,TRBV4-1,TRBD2,CASSLAGSSYEQYF,TGCGCCAGCAGCCTAGCGGGAAGCTCCTACGAGCAGTACTTC
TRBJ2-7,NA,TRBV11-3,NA,CASSLEDRLSYEQYF,TGTGCCAGCAGCTTAGAAGACAGACTCTCCTACGAGCAGTACTTC
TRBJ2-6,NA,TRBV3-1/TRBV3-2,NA,CASSPRDPNVLTF,TGTGCCAGCAGCCCGAGAGATCCCAACGTCCTGACTTTC
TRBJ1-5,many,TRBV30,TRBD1,CAWSTKKTGGQPQHF,TGTGCCTGGAGTACCAAAAAGACAGGGGGTCAGCCCCAGCATTTT
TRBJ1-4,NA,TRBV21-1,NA,CASSDPEGPRREKLFF,TGTGCCAGCAGCGACCCTGAGGGCCCCCGGCGGGAAAAACTGTTTTTT
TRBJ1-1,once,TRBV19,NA,CASSWGGTEAFF,TGTGCCAGTAGTTGGGGGGGAACTGAAGCTTTCTTT
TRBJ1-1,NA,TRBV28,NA,CASSLRGMNTEAFF,TGTGCCAGCAGTTTACGAGGAATGAACACTGAAGCTTTCTTT
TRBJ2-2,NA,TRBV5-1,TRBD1,CASSFAGGPGELFF,TGCGCCAGCAGCTTCGCAGGGGGCCCCGGGGAGCTGTTTTTT
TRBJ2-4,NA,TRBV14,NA,CASSQVDPTGGLGENIQYF,TGTGCCAGCAGCCAAGTCGACCCCACGGGCGGGCTGGGAGAGAACATTCAGTACTTC
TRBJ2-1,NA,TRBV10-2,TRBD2,CARFSAGLAGGEQFF,TGCGCCAGATTCTCCGCGGGACTAGCGGGGGGGGAGCAGTTCTTC
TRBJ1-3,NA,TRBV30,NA,CAWREARVSGNTIYF,TGTGCCTGGAGAGAGGCCAGGGTGTCTGGAAACACCATATATTTT
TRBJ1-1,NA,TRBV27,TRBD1,CARTGDSFNTEAFF,TGTGCCAGGACCGGGGACAGTTTCAACACTGAAGCTTTCTTT
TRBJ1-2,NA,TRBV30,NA,CAWSVSTGYGYTF,TGTGCCTGGAGTGTTAGTACAGGGTATGGCTACACCTTC
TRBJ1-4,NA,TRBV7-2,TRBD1,CASTRQGGEKLFF,TGTGCCAGCACCCGACAGGGGGGTGAAAAACTGTTTTTT
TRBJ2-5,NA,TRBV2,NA,CASTIPGFQETQYF,TGTGCCAGCACTATCCCGGGGTTCCAAGAGACCCAGTACTTC
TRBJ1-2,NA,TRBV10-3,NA,CAISEQEGGYTF,TGTGCCATCAGTGAGCAGGAGGGTGGCTACACCTTC
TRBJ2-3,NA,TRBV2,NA,CASIVQGSTDTQYF,TGTGCCAGCATCGTGCAGGGGTCCACAGATACGCAGTATTTT